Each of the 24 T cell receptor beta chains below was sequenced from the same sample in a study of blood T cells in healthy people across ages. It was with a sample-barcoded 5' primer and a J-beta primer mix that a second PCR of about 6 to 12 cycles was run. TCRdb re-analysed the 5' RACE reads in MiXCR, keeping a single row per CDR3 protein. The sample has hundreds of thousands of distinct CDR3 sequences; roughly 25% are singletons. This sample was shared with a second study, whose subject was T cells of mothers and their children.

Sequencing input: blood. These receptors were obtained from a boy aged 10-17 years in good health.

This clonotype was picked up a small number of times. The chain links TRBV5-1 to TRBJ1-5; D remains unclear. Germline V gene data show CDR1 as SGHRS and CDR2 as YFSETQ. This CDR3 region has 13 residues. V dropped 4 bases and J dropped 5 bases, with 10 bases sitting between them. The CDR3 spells CASSATGDQPQHF. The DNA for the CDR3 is TGCGCCAGCAGCGCCACCGGTGATCAGCCCCAGCATTTT.

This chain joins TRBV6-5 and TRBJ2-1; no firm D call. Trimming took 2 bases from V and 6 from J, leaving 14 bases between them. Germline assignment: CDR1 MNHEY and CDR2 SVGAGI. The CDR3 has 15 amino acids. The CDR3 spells CASSYGSSPGNEQFF. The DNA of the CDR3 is TGTGCCAGCAGTTACGGCTCGAGCCCTGGCAATGAGCAGTTCTTC.

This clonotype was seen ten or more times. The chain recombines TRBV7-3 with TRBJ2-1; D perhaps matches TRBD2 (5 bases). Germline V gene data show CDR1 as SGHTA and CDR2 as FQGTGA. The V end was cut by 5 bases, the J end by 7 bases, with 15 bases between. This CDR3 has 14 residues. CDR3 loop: CASSKLGRDNEQFF. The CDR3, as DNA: TGTGCCAGCAGCAAACTAGGAAGAGATAATGAGCAGTTCTTC.

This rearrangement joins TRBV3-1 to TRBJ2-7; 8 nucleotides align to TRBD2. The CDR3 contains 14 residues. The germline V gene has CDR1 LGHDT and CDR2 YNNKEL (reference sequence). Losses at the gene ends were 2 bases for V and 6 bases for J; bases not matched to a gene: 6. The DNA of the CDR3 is TGTGCCAGCAGCCAAAGCGAGACTAGCGCCGAGCAGTACTTC. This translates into CASSQSETSAEQYF.

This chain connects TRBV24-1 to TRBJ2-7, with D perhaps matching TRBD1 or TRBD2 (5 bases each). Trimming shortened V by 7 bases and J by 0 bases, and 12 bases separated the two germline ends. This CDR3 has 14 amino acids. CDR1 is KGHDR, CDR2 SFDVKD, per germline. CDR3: CATRGTEASYEQYF. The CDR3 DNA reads TGTGCCACCAGAGGGACCGAAGCCTCCTACGAGCAGTACTTC.

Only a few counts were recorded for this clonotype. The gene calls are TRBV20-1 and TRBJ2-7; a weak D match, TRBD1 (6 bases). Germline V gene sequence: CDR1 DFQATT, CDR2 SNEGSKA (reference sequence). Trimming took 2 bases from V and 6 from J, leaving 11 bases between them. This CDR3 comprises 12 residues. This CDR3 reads CSARIRGAEQYF. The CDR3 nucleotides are TGCAGTGCTAGAATCAGGGGAGCCGAGCAGTACTTC.

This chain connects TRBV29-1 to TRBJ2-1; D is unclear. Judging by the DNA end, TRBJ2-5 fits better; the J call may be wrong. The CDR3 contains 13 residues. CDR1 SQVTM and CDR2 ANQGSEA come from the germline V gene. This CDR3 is CSVRSQPLETQYF. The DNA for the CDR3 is TGCAGCGTTCGGTCTCAGCCGTTGGAGACCCAGTACTTC.

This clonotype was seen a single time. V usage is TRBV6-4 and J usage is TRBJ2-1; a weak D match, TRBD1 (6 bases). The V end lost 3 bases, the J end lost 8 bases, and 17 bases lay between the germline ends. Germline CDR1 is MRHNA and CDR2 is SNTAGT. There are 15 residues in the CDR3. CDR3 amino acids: CASSEGTSRYDEQFF. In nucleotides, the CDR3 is TGTGCCAGCAGTGAGGGGACAAGTAGATACGATGAGCAGTTCTTC.

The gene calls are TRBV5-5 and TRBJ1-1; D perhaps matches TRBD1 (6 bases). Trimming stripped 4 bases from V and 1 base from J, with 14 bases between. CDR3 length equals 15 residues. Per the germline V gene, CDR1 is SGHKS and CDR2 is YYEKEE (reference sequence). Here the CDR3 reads CASSPQTGSNTEAFF. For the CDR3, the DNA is TGTGCCAGCAGCCCTCAGACAGGTTCGAACACTGAAGCTTTCTTT.

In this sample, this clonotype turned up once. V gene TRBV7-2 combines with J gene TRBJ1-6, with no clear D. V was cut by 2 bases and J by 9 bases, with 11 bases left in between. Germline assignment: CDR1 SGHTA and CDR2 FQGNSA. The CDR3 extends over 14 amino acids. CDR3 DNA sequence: TGTGCCAGCAGCTTACTGCCAACCAGTTCACCCCTCCACTTT. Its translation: CASSLLPTSSPLHF.

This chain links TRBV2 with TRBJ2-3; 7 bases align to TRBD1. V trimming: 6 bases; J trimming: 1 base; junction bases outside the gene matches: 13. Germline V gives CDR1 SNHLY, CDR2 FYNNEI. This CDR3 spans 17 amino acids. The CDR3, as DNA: TGTGCCAGCAGCCCCACCGACAGGGCTTTTGGCACAGATACGCAGTATTTT. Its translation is CASSPTDRAFGTDTQYF.

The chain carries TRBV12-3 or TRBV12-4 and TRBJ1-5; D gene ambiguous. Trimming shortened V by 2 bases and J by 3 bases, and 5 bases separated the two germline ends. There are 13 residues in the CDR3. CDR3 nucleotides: TGTGCCAGCAGTTTAAGGCCCAATCAGCCCCAGCATTTT. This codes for CASSLRPNQPQHF.

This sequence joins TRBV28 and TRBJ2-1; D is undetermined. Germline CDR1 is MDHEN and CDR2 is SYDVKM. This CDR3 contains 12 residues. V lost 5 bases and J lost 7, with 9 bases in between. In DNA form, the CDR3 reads TGTGCCAGCAGTGCCGCTATGAATGAGCAGTTCTTC. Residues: CASSAAMNEQFF.

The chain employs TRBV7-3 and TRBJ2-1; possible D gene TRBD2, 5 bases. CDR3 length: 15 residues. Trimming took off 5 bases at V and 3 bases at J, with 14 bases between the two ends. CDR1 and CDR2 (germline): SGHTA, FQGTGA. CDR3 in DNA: TGTGCCAGCAGCCCGAACCACAGCGGCTACAATGAGCAGTTCTTC. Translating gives CASSPNHSGYNEQFF.

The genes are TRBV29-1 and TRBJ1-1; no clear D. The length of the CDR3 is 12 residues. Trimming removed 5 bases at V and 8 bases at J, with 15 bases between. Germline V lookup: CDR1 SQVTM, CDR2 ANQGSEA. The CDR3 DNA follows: TGCAGCGTTCGAGGGTTGAGGCAAGAAGCTTTCTTT. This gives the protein CSVRGLRQEAFF.

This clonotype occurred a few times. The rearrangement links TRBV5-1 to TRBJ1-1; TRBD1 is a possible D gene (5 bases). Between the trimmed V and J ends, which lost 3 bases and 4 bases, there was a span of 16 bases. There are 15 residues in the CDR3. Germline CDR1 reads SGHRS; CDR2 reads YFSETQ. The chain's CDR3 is CASSWGDETGTEAFF. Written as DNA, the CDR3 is TGCGCCAGCAGCTGGGGGGACGAGACGGGCACTGAAGCTTTCTTT.

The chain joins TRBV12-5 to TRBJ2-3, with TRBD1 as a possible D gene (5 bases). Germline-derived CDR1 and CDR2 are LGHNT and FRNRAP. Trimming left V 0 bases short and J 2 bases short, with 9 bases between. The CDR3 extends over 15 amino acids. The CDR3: CASGLVQGPTDTQYF. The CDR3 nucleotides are TGTGCTAGTGGTTTGGTTCAGGGTCCCACAGATACGCAGTATTTT.

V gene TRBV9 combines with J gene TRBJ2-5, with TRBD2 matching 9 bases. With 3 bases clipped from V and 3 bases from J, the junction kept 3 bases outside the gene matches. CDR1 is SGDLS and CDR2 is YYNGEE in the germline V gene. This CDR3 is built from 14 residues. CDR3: CASSDSSGEETQYF. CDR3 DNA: TGTGCCAGCAGCGACTCTAGCGGGGAAGAGACCCAGTACTTC. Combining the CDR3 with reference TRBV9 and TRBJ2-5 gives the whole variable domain DSGVTQTPKHLITATGQRVTLRCSPRSGDLSVYWYQQSLDQGLQFLIQYYNGEERAKGNILERFSAQQFPDLHSELNLSSLELGDSALYFCASSDSSGEETQYFGPGTRLLVL.

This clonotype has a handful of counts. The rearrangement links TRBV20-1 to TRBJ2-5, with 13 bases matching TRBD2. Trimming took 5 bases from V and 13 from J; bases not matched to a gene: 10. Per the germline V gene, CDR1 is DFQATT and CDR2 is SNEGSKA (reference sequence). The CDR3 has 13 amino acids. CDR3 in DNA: TGCAGTGCTGAACACGGGACTAGCGGGGATCGGTACTTC. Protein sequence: CSAEHGTSGDRYF.

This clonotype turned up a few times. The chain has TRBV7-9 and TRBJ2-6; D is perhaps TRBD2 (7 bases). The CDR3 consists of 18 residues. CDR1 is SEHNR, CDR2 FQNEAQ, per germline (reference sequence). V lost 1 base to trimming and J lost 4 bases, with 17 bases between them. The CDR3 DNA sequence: TGTGCCAGCAGCTTAGGTGCCGGGGGGCGCTTCGGGGCCAACGTCCTGACTTTC. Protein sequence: CASSLGAGGRFGANVLTF.

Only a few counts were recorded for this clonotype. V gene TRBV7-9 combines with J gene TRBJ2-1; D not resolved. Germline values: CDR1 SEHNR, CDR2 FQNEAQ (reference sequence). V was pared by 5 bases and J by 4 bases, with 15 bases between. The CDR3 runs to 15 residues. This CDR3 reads CASSPLGGMYNEQFF. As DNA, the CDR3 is TGTGCCAGCAGCCCCCTAGGCGGTATGTACAATGAGCAGTTCTTC.

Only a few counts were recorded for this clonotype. The chain's CDR3 is CASSDSDSGDYGYTF. In DNA form, the CDR3 reads TGCGCCAGCAGTGATTCTGACTCGGGAGACTATGGCTACACCTTC. The chain links TRBV10-2 to TRBJ1-2; D unclear. Germline V lookup: CDR1 WSHSY, CDR2 SAAADI. This CDR3 has 15 amino acids. Trimming removed 3 bases from V and 3 bases from J, with 14 bases in between.

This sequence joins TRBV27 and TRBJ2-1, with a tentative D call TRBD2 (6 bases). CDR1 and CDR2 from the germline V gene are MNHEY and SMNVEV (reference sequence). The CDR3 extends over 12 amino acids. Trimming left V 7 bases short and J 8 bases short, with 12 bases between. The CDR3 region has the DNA TGTGCCAGCACGGGGGAGAGGGATGAGCAGTTCTTC. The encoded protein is CASTGERDEQFF.

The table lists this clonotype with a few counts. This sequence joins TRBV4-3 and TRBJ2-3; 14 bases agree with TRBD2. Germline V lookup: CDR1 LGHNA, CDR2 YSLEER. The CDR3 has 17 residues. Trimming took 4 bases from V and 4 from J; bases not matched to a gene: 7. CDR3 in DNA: TGCGCCAGCAGCCCCGTAGGACTAGCGGGGGGAGCAGATACGCAGTATTTT. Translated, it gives CASSPVGLAGGADTQYF.